This T cell receptor beta chain was captured in a study of CD8+CD57+ T cells in acquired aplastic anemia. For the study at large: When averaged, DNA from sorted CD4+ and CD8+ cells came to 3 to 4 ug. Study-level points and caveats: Both patients and controls carried the same twenty-nine CD8+ CDR3 sequences.

Profiling of TCR beta VDJ combinations and CDR3 sequences used genomic DNA as template. TCRdb re-called the reads with MiXCR, one entry per CDR3 protein. The sample includes about 110,000 distinct CDR3 sequences, under 60% of them seen just once. This clonotype was found once. Its matching antigen is unknown. The V end lost 4 bases, the J end lost 3 bases, and 10 bases lay between the germline ends. The CDR3 length is 13 residues. The germline gives CDR1 MGHDK, CDR2 SYGVNS. The V gene is TRBV25-1, the J gene TRBJ2-7; possibly TRBD2 for D (6 bases). This TCR was recovered from a human donor in good health, serving as a control. The sequenced material came from sorted CD4+, CD8+, or CD8+CD57+ T cells (not recorded which) from PBMCs. CDR3 amino acids: CASSGGVDYEQYF. The CDR3 DNA reads as TGTGCCAGCAGTGGGGGGGTGGACTACGAGCAGTACTTC.